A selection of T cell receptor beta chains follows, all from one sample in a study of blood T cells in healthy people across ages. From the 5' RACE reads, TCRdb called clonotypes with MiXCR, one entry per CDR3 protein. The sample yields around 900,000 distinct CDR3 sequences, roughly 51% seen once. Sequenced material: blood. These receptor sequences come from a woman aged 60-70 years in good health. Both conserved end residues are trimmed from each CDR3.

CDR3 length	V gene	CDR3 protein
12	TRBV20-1	SARDGGSLDEQF
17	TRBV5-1	ASSLRNLAGGLNYNEQF
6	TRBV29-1	STDTQY
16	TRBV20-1	SASGDRGRNSGANVLT
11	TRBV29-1	SVTGGAWYGYT
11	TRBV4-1	ASSQLTGGTQY
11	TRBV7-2	ASSPIPGYGYT
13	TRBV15	ATSRAAAYYNEQF
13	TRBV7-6	ASSLATGESYEQY
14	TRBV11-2	ASSLMTGEAQETQY
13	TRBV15	ATSFLRGQDYEQY
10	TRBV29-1	SAESGHYGYT
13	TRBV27	ASSLSLGQSYGYT
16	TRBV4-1	ASSQLTLGQGARNGYT
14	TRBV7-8	ASSGGTGTVKNEQF
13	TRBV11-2	ASSQGQRLNSPLH
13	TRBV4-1	ASSQHTGTTFGQY
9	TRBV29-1	SVERARARF